These 24 T cell receptor beta chains share one sample of origin, sequenced in a study of regulatory dendritic cells for organ transplantation. Assay: immunoSEQ multiplex PCR; the TCRdb copy retains only in-frame clones and omits some. The sample shows approximately 22,000 clones, approximately 83% of them seen only once. Allogeneic regulatory or mature dendritic cells were co-cultured for under six days with CFSE-labeled sorted T cells at 1:10. Antigen specificity for these receptors is unknown. Sequencing used naive CD4+ T cells from blood cultured with regulatory dendritic cells. Sample subset: CD45RA+ naive T cells. The receptors derive from a human donor in good health.

This chain uses TRBV18 with TRBJ1-2; 8 bases line up with TRBD1. The CDR3 extends over 14 amino acids. Unmatched junction bases numbered 6, after V lost 5 bases and J lost 4 bases. Germline lookup yields CDR1 KGHSH and CDR2 LQKENI. CDR3 loop: CASSGQGVTYGYTF. CDR3 coding DNA: TGTGCCAGCTCAGGACAGGGCGTCACCTATGGCTACACCTTC. Full variable domain (remainder filled in from reference TRBV18 and TRBJ1-2): NAGVMQNPRHLVRRRGQEARLRCSPMKGHSHVYWYRQLPEEGLKFMVYLQKENIIDESGMPKERFSAEFPKEGPSILRIQQVVRGDSAAYFCASSGQGVTYGYTFGSGTRLTVV.

This clone was detected only once. The J gene is TRBJ1-1, the V gene TRBV30, with D unresolved. From germline, CDR1 is GTSNPN and CDR2 SVGIG (reference sequence). The CDR3 is made up of 12 amino acids. Trimming pared 5 bases from V and 1 base from J, leaving 8 bases between. The CDR3 sequence is CAWSRANTEAFF. As DNA, the CDR3 is TGTGCCTGGTCACGGGCGAACACTGAAGCTTTCTTT. Looking up the rest from reference TRBV30 and TRBJ1-1 gives the full variable domain: SQTIHQWPATLVQPVGSPLSLECTVEGTSNPNLYWYRQAAGRGLQLLFYSVGIGQISSEVPQNLSASRPQDRQFILSSKKLLLSDSGFYLCAWSRANTEAFFGQGTRLTVV.

The chain combines TRBV2 with TRBJ2-1, with 8 bases identical to TRBD1. Looked up from germline, CDR1 is SNHLY and CDR2 is FYNNEI. V lost 6 bases and J lost 6; bases outside the gene matches: 7. The CDR3 sequence is 14 residues long. DNA for the CDR3: TGTGCCAGCAGAGGACAGGGAGCTATCAATGAGCAGTTCTTC. Translation: CASRGQGAINEQFF.

The V gene is TRBV18, the J gene TRBJ2-1, with 8 bases aligning to TRBD2. This CDR3 is built from 15 residues. Germline V gene sequence: CDR1 KGHSH, CDR2 LQKENI. Trimming at V came to 1 base and at J to 4 bases, leaving 3 bases not matched to a gene. CDR3 sequence (DNA): TGTGCCAGCTCACCACTAGCGGGAAAGTACAATGAGCAGTTCTTC. This encodes CASSPLAGKYNEQFF.

The chain links TRBV28 to TRBJ1-1; 8 nucleotides match TRBD1. This CDR3 spans 11 amino acids. Losses at the gene ends were 11 bases for V and 7 bases for J; bases not matched to a gene: 6. Germline CDR1 and CDR2: MDHEN and SYDVKM. The CDR3 coding sequence is TGTGCCGGGGAAGGACAGGGTGAAGCTTTCTTT. Encoded protein: CAGEGQGEAFF.

V is TRBV18 and J is TRBJ2-3, with no clear D. The germline gives CDR1 KGHSH, CDR2 LQKENI. This CDR3 is 13 amino acids long. V lost 5 bases and J lost 2, with 8 bases in between. The CDR3 coding sequence is TGTGCCAGCTCATTCGACTCCACAGATACGCAGTATTTT. It codes for CASSFDSTDTQYF.

The rearrangement joins TRBV6-6 to TRBJ2-3, with TRBD2 identical over 7 bases. With V trimmed by 6 bases and J by 3 bases, 12 bases remained unmatched. Germline V gene data show CDR1 as MNHNY and CDR2 as SVGAGI (reference sequence). The CDR3 extends over 16 amino acids. CDR3 in DNA: TGTGCCAGCAGGGTGGGGCGGGAGTTTAGAACAGATACGCAGTATTTT. It codes for CASRVGREFRTDTQYF.

This chain connects TRBV19 to TRBJ2-4, with TRBD2 matching 9 bases. CDR1 and CDR2 (germline): LNHDA, SQIVND (reference sequence). The CDR3 has 19 amino acids. Trimming took 2 bases from V and 0 from J; bases not matched to a gene: 11. CDR3 bases: TGTGCCAGTAGTATAAGGCCAGCGGGGGGTATACTAGCCAAAAACATTCAGTACTTC. This codes for CASSIRPAGGILAKNIQYF.

The chain couples TRBV12-2 to TRBJ2-3. TRBV12-2 is classified as a pseudogene. This CDR3 region has 15 residues. CDR3 sequence reads: CASRLRGDNTDTQYF. CDR3 coding DNA: TGTGCAAGTCGCTTGAGGGGGGACAACACAGATACGCAGTATTTT.

The V call is TRBV5-8, the J call TRBJ1-5; 9 bases are a match to TRBD1. V trimming: 4 bases; J trimming: 5 bases; junction bases outside the gene matches: 10. The germline gives CDR1 SGHTS, CDR2 YDEGEE. This CDR3 is built from 16 residues. In DNA, the CDR3 is TGTGCCAGCAGCCCCTACCGGACAGGGGAGGATCAGCCCCAGCATTTT. Amino acid sequence: CASSPYRTGEDQPQHF.

The V call is TRBV5-1, the J call TRBJ2-2; the D gene could be TRBD1 or TRBD2 (5 bases each). This CDR3 has 15 amino acids. The V end lost 4 bases, the J end lost 3 bases, and 13 bases lay between the germline ends. Germline-derived CDR1 and CDR2 are SGHRS and YFSETQ. DNA for the CDR3: TGCGCCAGCAGCCCTTACAGAGGGGACACCGGGGAGCTGTTTTTT. Protein product: CASSPYRGDTGELFF.

J is TRBJ2-7 and V is TRBV14, with 11 bases matching TRBD2. Trimming cost V 3 bases and J 6 bases; bases outside gene matches: 16. Germline loops: CDR1 SGHDN, CDR2 FVKESK. The CDR3 spans 18 residues. CDR3 sequence (DNA): TGTGCCAGCAGCCAGGCGGATAGCGGGAGGGCCTTGTCGCGCGAGCAGTACTTC. Its protein is CASSQADSGRALSREQYF.

The chain is built from TRBV7-2 and TRBJ1-5; D gene unclear. V lost 1 base and J lost 4, with 14 bases in between. The CDR3 is 16 amino acids. Per germline, CDR1 SGHTA and CDR2 FQGNSA. In DNA, the CDR3 is TGTGCCAGCAGCTTAGATGAGGCGTTATGGAATCAGCCCCAGCATTTT. Protein sequence: CASSLDEALWNQPQHF.

The chain has TRBV5-1 and TRBJ2-7, with D hard to call. Germline V gene sequence: CDR1 SGHRS, CDR2 YFSETQ. V was trimmed by 0 bases and J by 3 bases, leaving 13 bases between them. The CDR3 is made up of 15 amino acids. CDR3 residues: CASSLALGILYEQYF. The CDR3 nucleotides are TGCGCCAGCAGCTTGGCATTAGGGATTCTCTACGAGCAGTACTTC.

The table lists this clone with a count of one. The chain couples TRBV7-2 to TRBJ1-2, with D possibly TRBD1 on 5 matching bases. V lost 5 bases, J lost 0 bases, and 10 bases lay in between. The CDR3 sequence is 14 residues long. Germline V CDR1 and CDR2: SGHTA, FQGNSA. The CDR3 sequence: CASSHGTANYGYTF. As DNA, the CDR3 is TGTGCCAGCAGCCATGGGACGGCTAACTATGGCTACACCTTC.

The CDR3: CASSRWGQGTDTQYF. The CDR3 nucleotides are TGTGCCAGCTCACGGTGGGGACAGGGCACAGATACGCAGTATTTT. The chain combines TRBV18 with TRBJ2-3, with TRBD1 matching over 8 bases. This CDR3 contains 15 residues. Trimming removed 4 bases from V and 1 base from J; junction bases left unmatched: 4. Looked up from germline, CDR1 is KGHSH and CDR2 is LQKENI.

V is TRBV7-2 and J is TRBJ2-2, with D tentatively TRBD2 (5 bases). Trimming left V 3 bases short and J 1 base short, with 9 bases between. Germline assignment: CDR1 SGHTA and CDR2 FQGNSA. CDR3 length: 15 residues. The CDR3 DNA is TGTGCCAGCAGCTTCGGCGGGTGGAACACCGGGGAGCTGTTTTTT. Translating it yields CASSFGGWNTGELFF. Looking up the rest from reference TRBV7-2 and TRBJ2-2 gives the full variable domain: GAGVSQSPSNKVTEKGKDVELRCDPISGHTALYWYRQSLGQGLEFLIYFQGNSAPDKSGLPSDRFSAERTGGSVSTLTIQRTQQEDSAVYLCASSFGGWNTGELFFGEGSRLTVL.

V and J are TRBV11-2 and TRBJ1-3; 7 nucleotides agree with TRBD1. The ends lost 3 bases at V and 2 bases at J; junction bases unmatched: 7. The germline V gene has CDR1 SGHAT and CDR2 FQNNGV. This CDR3 is 16 amino acids long. The CDR3 protein is CASSLGQIPTGNTIYF. The CDR3 DNA follows: TGTGCCAGCAGCTTGGGACAGATACCAACTGGAAACACCATATATTTT.

The V call is TRBV6-5, the J call TRBJ2-3; maybe TRBD1 (5 bases). V lost 1 base and J lost 7, with 15 bases in between. Germline-derived CDR1 and CDR2 are MNHEY and SVGAGI. The length of the CDR3 is 15 residues. As DNA, the CDR3 is TGTGCCAGCAGTTACTTGCCCGACAGTCTACATACGCAGTATTTT. As protein: CASSYLPDSLHTQYF.

This rearrangement joins TRBV7-9 to TRBJ1-4; D remains ambiguous. The V gene's germline CDR1 is SEHNR and CDR2 FQNEAQ (reference sequence). The CDR3 is 15 amino acids. Trimming took off 4 bases at V and 4 bases at J, with 13 bases between the two ends. CDR3 region: CASSYRASGNEKLFF. In DNA form, the CDR3 reads TGTGCCAGCAGCTATCGTGCTAGTGGTAATGAAAAACTGTTTTTT.

The genes are TRBV19 and TRBJ1-4, with D possibly matching TRBD1 (5 bases). CDR3 length: 13 residues. V was trimmed by 7 bases and J by 10 bases, leaving 16 bases between them. The germline V gene encodes CDR1 LNHDA and CDR2 SQIVND (reference sequence). The CDR3, as DNA: TGTGCCAGTATAGGGGACGGGGGAAGAAAACTGTTTTTT. Translating it yields CASIGDGGRKLFF. Looking up the rest from reference TRBV19 and TRBJ1-4 gives the full variable domain: DGGITQSPKYLFRKEGQNVTLSCEQNLNHDAMYWYRQDPGQGLRLIYYSQIVNDFQKGDIAEGYSVSREKKESFPLTVTSAQKNPTAFYLCASIGDGGRKLFFGSGTQLSVL.

The chain is built from TRBV18 and TRBJ2-5; D is ambiguous. Trimming took 2 bases from V and 5 from J, leaving 9 bases between them. CDR1 and CDR2 from the germline V gene are KGHSH and LQKENI. The CDR3 has 13 amino acids. CDR3 region: CASSPGSVETQYF. Written as DNA, the CDR3 is TGTGCCAGCTCACCAGGCAGCGTGGAGACCCAGTACTTC.

The CDR3 spells CASSQDYRGQYF. DNA of the CDR3: TGTGCCAGCAGCCAAGATTACAGAGGGCAGTACTTC. The gene calls are TRBV14 and TRBJ2-7; D is undetermined. Germline loops: CDR1 SGHDN, CDR2 FVKESK. The CDR3 runs to 12 residues. Trimming took off 0 bases at V and 9 bases at J, with 9 bases between the two ends.

The V call is TRBV19, the J call TRBJ1-4, with 8 nucleotides matching TRBD1. CDR1 is LNHDA and CDR2 is SQIVND in the germline V gene (reference sequence). This CDR3 has 15 amino acids. The V segment lost 6 bases and the J segment 8 bases; nucleotides outside the gene matches: 11. The DNA for the CDR3 is TGTGCCAGTAGGCCCACGCGACAGGGGCCGGAAAAACTGTTTTTT. Amino acid sequence: CASRPTRQGPEKLFF.